Following are 18 T cell receptor beta chains from one sample sequenced in a study of blood T cell repertoires in COVID-19. Profiling relied on immunoSEQ multiplex PCR, and the TCRdb table lists in-frame clones only, not all of them. The data hold 150,000 to 200,000 clones, with approximately 84% observed a single time. Sequenced sample: peripheral blood. These receptors all stem from a man aged 40-50 years who had recovered from COVID-19.

The rearrangement joins TRBV5-4 to TRBJ2-5, with D possibly matching TRBD2 (7 bases). The length of the CDR3 is 15 residues. CDR1 and CDR2 (germline): SGHNT, YYREEE (reference sequence). Deletions cut 4 bases from V and 1 base from J, with 14 bases between. The CDR3 bases are TGTGCCAGCAGCACCGTGCGGGGGCGCCAAGAGACCCAGTACTTC. This codes for CASSTVRGRQETQYF.

This clone occurred many times. The chain joins TRBV7-2 to TRBJ1-2; no firm D call. Germline loops: CDR1 SGHTA, CDR2 FQGNSA. The CDR3 runs 15 residues. The V end lost 0 bases, the J end lost 4 bases, and 12 bases lay between the germline ends. CDR3 in DNA: TGTGCCAGCAGCTTAGCCCCGGGTCTAGGCTATGGCTACACCTTC. Translating gives CASSLAPGLGYGYTF.

This clone was detected only once. The rearrangement uses TRBV27 and TRBJ2-3; D might be TRBD2 (5 bases). The length of the CDR3 is 14 residues. V dropped 5 bases and J dropped 6 bases, with 15 bases sitting between them. The germline gives CDR1 MNHEY, CDR2 SMNVEV (reference sequence). The DNA of the CDR3 is TGTGCCAGCAGTGCACCATCAGCGGCCGATACGCAGTATTTT. Encoded protein: CASSAPSAADTQYF.

The V and J genes are TRBV2 and TRBJ2-2; 12 nucleotides agree with TRBD1. After removal of 6 bases from V and 7 bases from J, the junction contained 6 bases not matched to a gene. Germline values: CDR1 SNHLY, CDR2 FYNNEI. The CDR3 is made up of 15 amino acids. CDR3 sequence reads: CASSEGQGASGELFF. The CDR3 DNA is TGTGCCAGCAGCGAGGGACAGGGGGCTAGCGGGGAGCTGTTTTTT.

J is TRBJ2-1 and V is TRBV30; 10 bases line up with TRBD2. With V trimmed by 3 bases and J by 2 bases, 4 bases remained unmatched. In germline, CDR1 is GTSNPN, CDR2 SVGIG (reference sequence). The CDR3 has 15 residues. The CDR3 loop reads CAWSSLAGTYNEQFF. The CDR3 region has the DNA TGTGCCTGGAGCTCACTAGCGGGGACCTACAATGAGCAGTTCTTC.

The gene calls are TRBV4-2 and TRBJ1-2; possibly TRBD1 for D (6 bases). CDR1 and CDR2 from the germline V gene are LGHNA and YNFKEQ. V gave up 1 base and J gave up 5 bases, with 11 bases separating them. The CDR3 is 14 amino acids. CDR3 amino acids: CASSQAAGEYGYTF. The CDR3 coding sequence is TGTGCCAGCAGCCAAGCCGCAGGGGAATATGGCTACACCTTC.

The V gene is TRBV5-4, the J gene TRBJ2-7; 7 bases align to TRBD1. Germline V CDR1 and CDR2: SGHNT, YYREEE (reference sequence). V lost 3 bases, J lost 2 bases, and 5 bases stayed unmatched. The CDR3 consists of 14 residues. The CDR3 coding sequence is TGTGCCAGCAGCTCTTCCGGGACAGCCTACGAGCAGTACTTC. This codes for CASSSSGTAYEQYF.

This chain joins TRBV6-5 and TRBJ2-7; TRBD2 is a possible D gene (6 bases). The CDR3 consists of 14 residues. From germline, CDR1 is MNHEY and CDR2 SVGAGI. Trimming took 0 bases from V and 9 from J, leaving 15 bases between them. CDR3 sequence (DNA): TGTGCCAGCAGTTACTCTTTCGGGAGCGGATCGCAGTACTTC. It is translated as CASSYSFGSGSQYF.

This sequence joins TRBV5-4 and TRBJ2-2, with 10 bases matching TRBD1. V lost 4 bases to trimming and J lost 1 base; unmatched junction nucleotides: 7. CDR1 is SGHNT, CDR2 YYREEE, per germline (reference sequence). CDR3 length: 17 amino acids. The CDR3 spells CASSRGDRGGNTGELFF. The CDR3 DNA reads TGTGCCAGCAGCCGTGGGGACAGGGGAGGGAACACCGGGGAGCTGTTTTTT.

The chain has TRBV4-3 and TRBJ2-3; 8 nucleotides align to TRBD2. CDR3 size: 18 residues. Trimming cost V 4 bases and J 4 bases; bases outside gene matches: 16. CDR1 is LGHNA, CDR2 YSLEER, per germline. The CDR3 nucleotides read TGCGCCAGCAGCCCGTCCGGGCGAGCGGGAGCAGTCGCAGATACGCAGTATTTT. This gives the protein CASSPSGRAGAVADTQYF.

This chain uses TRBV30 with TRBJ2-7, with D possibly TRBD1 on 5 matching bases. The CDR3 has 11 amino acids. Germline lookup yields CDR1 GTSNPN and CDR2 SVGIG (reference sequence). The ends were cut back, 4 bases at V and 5 bases at J, with 9 bases in the middle. The CDR3 spells CAWKDIHEQYF. CDR3 DNA sequence: TGTGCCTGGAAGGACATCCACGAGCAGTACTTC.

The chain uses TRBV4-1 and TRBJ1-1; 7 positions match TRBD1. Trimming at V came to 3 bases and at J to 1 base, leaving 8 bases not matched to a gene. CDR1 and CDR2 (germline): MGHRA, YSYEKL. The CDR3 covers 16 residues. The CDR3 bases are TGCGCCAGCAGCCACCCCGGGACAGATAAGAACACTGAAGCTTTCTTT. Translated, it gives CASSHPGTDKNTEAFF.

V and J are TRBV28 and TRBJ1-2; tentative D call: TRBD1 (5 bases). Germline V gene lookup returns CDR1 MDHEN and CDR2 SYDVKM. CDR3 length: 14 residues. The ends were cut back, 6 bases at V and 7 bases at J, with 18 bases in the middle. The CDR3 DNA sequence: TGTGCCAGCAGACGAATTCGAGTCGGGGGTGGCTACACCTTC. Protein: CASRRIRVGGGYTF.

CDR3 DNA: TGTGCCAGCAGCTTGGCCCCTTGGCTAGCGGGGTACAATGAGCAGTTCTTC. Translated, it gives CASSLAPWLAGYNEQFF. The chain joins TRBV5-6 to TRBJ2-1; 9 positions agree with TRBD2. The CDR3 contains 17 residues. V was clipped by 0 bases and J by 4 bases; unmatched bases: 8. Germline-derived CDR1 and CDR2 are SGHDT and YYEEEE. Using reference TRBV5-6 and TRBJ2-1 for the parts outside the CDR3, the full variable domain is DAGVTQSPTHLIKTRGQQVTLRCSPKSGHDTVSWYQQALGQGPQFIFQYYEEEERQRGNFPDRFSGHQFPNYSSELNVNALLLGDSALYLCASSLAPWLAGYNEQFFGPGTRLTVL.

Concerning this clone: The sample carries other DNA sequences with the same CDR3. The chain uses TRBV6-2 or TRBV6-3 and TRBJ1-1; 8 nucleotides line up with TRBD1. Germline CDR1 reads MNHEY; CDR2 reads SVGEGT. The CDR3 runs to 14 residues. Germline trimming cut 4 bases from V and 1 base from J; bases unmatched to any gene: 2. The CDR3, as DNA: TGTGCCAGCAGTTCGGACAGGGAGAACACTGAAGCTTTCTTT. Encoded protein: CASSSDRENTEAFF.

This clone was found once. This rearrangement joins TRBV19 to TRBJ2-1; 7 bases fit TRBD2. V was clipped by 3 bases and J by 9 bases; unmatched bases: 14. CDR1 is LNHDA and CDR2 is SQIVND in the germline V gene (reference sequence). This CDR3 has 16 amino acids. The CDR3: CASSMELAPQIGEQFF. CDR3 bases: TGTGCCAGTAGTATGGAACTAGCGCCTCAGATCGGTGAGCAGTTCTTC.

This chain links TRBV6-5 with TRBJ2-1; possibly TRBD1 for D (6 bases). V lost 5 bases and J 1 base, leaving 6 bases between the germline ends. This CDR3 has 13 residues. The germline CDR1 and CDR2 sequences are MNHEY and SVGAGI. The CDR3 DNA sequence: TGTGCCAGCAGTCAGGGGTCCTACAATGAGCAGTTCTTC. Translation gives CASSQGSYNEQFF.

This clone was seen a handful of times. This chain links TRBV25-1 with TRBJ1-1; TRBD1 is a possible D gene (6 bases). The CDR3 spans 11 residues. The V gene lost 6 bases and the J gene lost 7 bases, with 9 bases spanning the gap. Germline V lookup: CDR1 MGHDK, CDR2 SYGVNS. CDR3 in DNA: TGTGCCAGCAGAACAGGGTTTGAAGCTTTCTTT. It is translated as CASRTGFEAFF.